Each of the 27 T cell receptor beta chains below was sequenced from the same sample in a study of human T cells and chemical hapten exposure. One entry per CDR3 protein results from TCRdb running MiXCR on the RACE reads. The repertoire holds 95,000 to 150,000 distinct CDR3 sequences, with about 14% as singletons. Time point given: pre-sensitization, week 0. Treatment reported: therapeutic diphenylcyclopropenone sensitization with weekly scalp DPC. Sequencing used whole blood, obtained in connection with sensitization to the hapten diphenylcyclopropenone (DPC). Receptor source: a woman aged 18-30 years with alopecia areata. Some clones in this sample may be carry-over from other donors' samples.

The CDR3 protein is CASSPRTGAEQPQHF. The CDR3 nucleotides read TGTGCCAGCTCACCACGGACAGGGGCGGAACAGCCCCAGCATTTT. This chain uses TRBV18 with TRBJ1-5; 9 bases match TRBD1. The CDR3 contains 15 residues. V lost 1 base, J lost 7 bases, and 5 bases stayed unmatched. Germline CDR1 reads KGHSH; CDR2 reads LQKENI.

This chain joins TRBV28 and TRBJ2-7; unclear D gene. The CDR3 is 11 amino acids. CDR1 is MDHEN, CDR2 SYDVKM, per germline. The V end lost 3 bases, the J end lost 4 bases, and 4 bases lay between the germline ends. CDR3: CASSFAYEQYF. CDR3 DNA sequence: TGTGCCAGCAGTTTCGCTTACGAGCAGTACTTC. The whole variable domain, remainder taken from reference TRBV28 and TRBJ2-7, is DVKVTQSSRYLVKRTGEKVFLECVQDMDHENMFWYRQDPGLGLRLIYFSYDVKMKEKGDIPEGYSVSREKKERFSLILESASTNQTSMYLCASSFAYEQYFGPGTRLTVT.

The chain uses TRBV7-2 and TRBJ2-7; D unresolved. Per germline, CDR1 SGHTA and CDR2 FQGNSA. The CDR3 contains 14 residues. V was trimmed by 0 bases and J by 4 bases, leaving 10 bases between them. The CDR3 DNA reads as TGTGCCAGCAGCTTAGCCCTTGGCCTATACGAGCAGTACTTC. Protein product: CASSLALGLYEQYF.

The chain joins TRBV20-1 to TRBJ2-3; 9 bases map to TRBD2. The length of the CDR3 is 17 residues. Germline V gene lookup returns CDR1 DFQATT and CDR2 SNEGSKA (reference sequence). V gave up 3 bases and J gave up 0 bases; unmatched junction bases: 10. The CDR3 loop reads CSASLSSGTTSTDTQYF. CDR3 nucleotide sequence: TGCAGTGCTAGCCTGTCTAGCGGGACGACAAGCACAGATACGCAGTATTTT.

Worth noting for this clonotype: At one end, the junction sequence differs from germline, possibly due to a read error. The rearrangement uses TRBV6-6 and TRBJ2-2; D perhaps matches TRBD1 (6 bases). The CDR3 loop spans 14 amino acids. Looked up from germline, CDR1 is MNHNY and CDR2 is SVGAGI (reference sequence). The CDR3 spells CDSSWTANTGELFF. As DNA, the CDR3 is TGTGACAGCAGTTGGACAGCGAACACCGGGGAGCTGTTTTTT.

V usage is TRBV21-1 and J usage is TRBJ2-2; the D call TRBD2 from the table was never checked on the DNA. TRBV21-1 is listed as a pseudogene. This CDR3 contains 16 residues. In DNA, the CDR3 is TGTGCCAGCAGCAAACGACTAGCGGGGCACACCGGGGAGCTGTTTTTT. Protein sequence: CASSKRLAGHTGELFF.

The rearrangement links TRBV4-3 to TRBJ2-7, with 9 bases lining up with TRBD1. The CDR3 totals 15 residues. V lost 4 bases to trimming and J lost 6 bases; unmatched junction nucleotides: 10. The germline CDR1 and CDR2 sequences are LGHNA and YSLEER. CDR3 sequence reads: CASSRRTGELVEQYF. In DNA, the CDR3 is TGCGCCAGCAGCCGCCGGACAGGGGAATTAGTCGAGCAGTACTTC.

This clonotype was found a few times. The rearrangement uses TRBV20-1 and TRBJ2-3; 9 positions agree with TRBD2. Germline V lookup: CDR1 DFQATT, CDR2 SNEGSKA (reference sequence). Trimming at V came to 5 bases and at J to 1 base, leaving 7 bases not matched to a gene. This CDR3 is built from 15 residues. This CDR3 is CSAGPGGGGTDTQYF. The CDR3 nucleotides read TGCAGTGCTGGCCCCGGCGGGGGGGGCACAGATACGCAGTATTTT.

This chain links TRBV7-2 with TRBJ2-3, with D possibly being TRBD1 (6 bases). Germline loops: CDR1 SGHTA, CDR2 FQGNSA. The germline V and J ends were trimmed by 5 bases and 0 bases, with 9 bases remaining between them. This CDR3 is built from 14 residues. The chain's CDR3 is CASSLQGSTDTQYF. The DNA for the CDR3 is TGTGCCAGCAGCCTACAGGGTAGCACAGATACGCAGTATTTT.

In this sample, this clonotype turned up a few times. The chain has TRBV12-3 or TRBV12-4 and TRBJ1-2; 8 nucleotides align to TRBD1. V lost 6 bases and J lost 8; bases outside the gene matches: 17. This CDR3 region has 16 residues. In nucleotides, the CDR3 is TGTGCCAGCAGAATCAGGGACAGGAGTAATAAATTGGGCTACACCTTC. This encodes CASRIRDRSNKLGYTF.

The J gene is TRBJ2-3, the V gene TRBV6-2 or TRBV6-3; D unclear. V gave up 7 bases and J gave up 3 bases, with 11 bases separating them. This CDR3 is 13 amino acids long. The V gene's germline CDR1 is MNHEY and CDR2 SVGEGT. The CDR3 loop reads CASNRATTDTQYF. The CDR3 bases are TGTGCCAGCAATCGGGCCACGACAGATACGCAGTATTTT.

This clonotype was counted between two and nine times. V and J are TRBV19 and TRBJ2-1, with 9 bases lining up with TRBD1. CDR1 and CDR2 from the germline V gene are LNHDA and SQIVND (reference sequence). V dropped 6 bases and J dropped 6; count of bases not matched to a gene: 6. The CDR3 has 14 residues. CDR3 nucleotide sequence: TGTGCCAGTAGGGTGACAGGGGGACCCAATGAGCAGTTCTTC. Translating it yields CASRVTGGPNEQFF.

Of note for this clonotype: At one end, the junction sequence differs from germline, possibly due to a read error. This rearrangement joins TRBV7-3 to TRBJ2-1; 10 positions agree with TRBD2. The germline gives CDR1 SGHTA, CDR2 FQGTGA. This CDR3 has 14 amino acids. The CDR3 DNA sequence: TGTGTCAGCAGCCCCCGCCGAGCGGGGGGGCCTTGGTTCTTC. Its translation is CVSSPRRAGGPWFF.

This clonotype was detected a few times. The genes are TRBV20-1 and TRBJ2-1, with 10 bases identical to TRBD2. Germline trimming cut 2 bases from V and 5 bases from J; bases unmatched to any gene: 3. The CDR3 length is 14 residues. Germline V lookup: CDR1 DFQATT, CDR2 SNEGSKA (reference sequence). CDR3 region: CSARWGLAHNEQFF. CDR3 sequence (DNA): TGCAGTGCTAGATGGGGACTAGCGCACAATGAGCAGTTCTTC.

The sample holds many counts of this clonotype. V is TRBV4-2 and J is TRBJ2-1; possibly TRBD2 for D (5 bases). Trimming pared 0 bases from V and 4 bases from J, leaving 7 bases between. The germline gives CDR1 LGHNA, CDR2 YNFKEQ. This CDR3 has 14 residues. The CDR3 sequence is CASSQEGVYNEQFF. CDR3 bases: TGTGCCAGCAGCCAAGAGGGAGTGTACAATGAGCAGTTCTTC.

This chain connects TRBV12-3 or TRBV12-4 to TRBJ1-2, with D possibly TRBD1 on 5 matching bases. The CDR3 has 14 residues. V was trimmed by 6 bases and J by 0 bases, leaving 11 bases between them. The CDR3 spells CASRSPGANYGYTF. CDR3 in DNA: TGTGCCAGCAGGTCTCCGGGGGCTAACTATGGCTACACCTTC.

This clonotype was counted between two and nine times. This chain joins TRBV7-2 and TRBJ1-2, with TRBD1 matching over 7 bases. J was trimmed by 4 bases and V by 6 bases; bases with no gene match: 8. CDR3 length: 14 residues. Germline CDR1 and CDR2: SGHTA and FQGNSA. The CDR3 protein is CASSPPRDSYGYTF. The CDR3, as DNA: TGTGCCAGCAGTCCCCCCCGGGACAGCTATGGCTACACCTTC.

A few counts support this clonotype. This CDR3 reads CASSLGTGASYEQYF. DNA for the CDR3: TGTGCCAGCAGCTTAGGGACAGGGGCTTCCTACGAGCAGTACTTC. V usage is TRBV7-9 and J usage is TRBJ2-7, with 9 bases aligning to TRBD1. J lost 1 base, V lost 1 base, and 2 bases had no gene match. Germline lookup yields CDR1 SEHNR and CDR2 FQNEAQ (reference sequence). The CDR3 length is 15 residues.

This rearrangement joins TRBV28 to TRBJ1-6; TRBD1 might be the D (5 bases). This CDR3 has 15 amino acids. Trimming took off 2 bases at V and 4 bases at J, with 9 bases between the two ends. CDR1 MDHEN and CDR2 SYDVKM come from the germline V gene. CDR3: CASSLMGGYNSPLHF. The CDR3 DNA follows: TGTGCCAGCAGTTTAATGGGGGGGTATAATTCACCCCTCCACTTT.

This clonotype was counted a few times. CDR3 in DNA: TGTGCCAGCAGTAGTACTAGGAGAGGAACTGAAGCTTTCTTT. It is translated as CASSSTRRGTEAFF. The chain joins TRBV6-6 to TRBJ1-1; D remains ambiguous. The CDR3 runs 14 residues. V dropped 5 bases and J dropped 5 bases, with 15 bases sitting between them. Germline V lookup: CDR1 MNHNY, CDR2 SVGAGI (reference sequence).

This clonotype was observed a handful of times. V usage is TRBV6-5 and J usage is TRBJ1-6, with D possibly matching TRBD1 (5 bases). The CDR3 is 16 residues long. Trimming left V 2 bases short and J 8 bases short, with 16 bases between. Germline V gene data show CDR1 as MNHEY and CDR2 as SVGAGI. The CDR3 here is CASSYRIRAGHSPLHF. The CDR3 nucleotides read TGTGCCAGCAGTTACAGGATACGTGCGGGGCATTCACCCCTCCACTTT.

This clonotype has only a few counts. The chain employs TRBV15 and TRBJ1-1, with 9 bases aligning to TRBD1. This CDR3 has 16 amino acids. In germline, CDR1 is LNHNV, CDR2 YYDKDF (reference sequence). Trimming at V came to 1 base and at J to 5 bases, leaving 8 bases not matched to a gene. The CDR3 region has the DNA TGTGCCACCAGCAGAGGGCGAACAGGGGGCTGGACTGAAGCTTTCTTT. This codes for CATSRGRTGGWTEAFF.

This clonotype was observed a few times. This sequence joins TRBV14 and TRBJ1-3; D is perhaps TRBD1 (5 bases). The CDR3 consists of 18 residues. The germline CDR1 and CDR2 sequences are SGHDN and FVKESK. Trimming took off 1 base at V and 0 bases at J, with 16 bases between the two ends. CDR3 protein: CASSQVRGGPSSGNTIYF. In DNA form, the CDR3 reads TGTGCCAGCAGCCAAGTCCGTGGGGGTCCCAGCTCTGGAAACACCATATATTTT.

The rearrangement joins TRBV9 to TRBJ2-7; D might be TRBD2 (6 bases). The V gene's germline CDR1 is SGDLS and CDR2 YYNGEE. The CDR3 sequence is 15 residues long. V lost 3 bases to trimming and J lost 6 bases, with 19 bases between them. The CDR3 region has the DNA TGTGCCAGCAGCGAGGGACCGGGACCGGAGGGCGAGCAGTACTTC. Translation gives CASSEGPGPEGEQYF.

This sequence joins TRBV25-1 and TRBJ1-2; no definite D call. Trimming removed 4 bases at V and 2 bases at J, with 11 bases between. Germline assignment: CDR1 MGHDK and CDR2 SYGVNS. The CDR3 length is 14 residues. The CDR3 coding sequence is TGTGCCAGCAGTGGCTCACAGCAGAACTATGGCTACACCTTC. Protein sequence: CASSGSQQNYGYTF.

As DNA, the CDR3 is TGTGCCAGAAGCTCAGAAGAGAATAGCACAGATACGCAGTATTTT. Residues: CARSSEENSTDTQYF. This rearrangement joins TRBV5-3 to TRBJ2-3; no reliable D call. TRBV5-3 is known as an ORF, though its function is uncertain. The V end lost 3 bases, the J end lost 0 bases, and 11 bases lay between the germline ends. This CDR3 spans 15 amino acids.

The J gene is TRBJ1-1, the V gene TRBV7-2; 8 bases map to TRBD1. Germline-derived CDR1 and CDR2 are SGHTA and FQGNSA. The length of the CDR3 is 15 residues. J was trimmed by 5 bases and V by 4 bases; bases with no gene match: 9. CDR3 coding DNA: TGTGCCAGCAGCTCCCAAGCAGGGGGCGTAACTGAAGCTTTCTTT. It translates to CASSSQAGGVTEAFF.